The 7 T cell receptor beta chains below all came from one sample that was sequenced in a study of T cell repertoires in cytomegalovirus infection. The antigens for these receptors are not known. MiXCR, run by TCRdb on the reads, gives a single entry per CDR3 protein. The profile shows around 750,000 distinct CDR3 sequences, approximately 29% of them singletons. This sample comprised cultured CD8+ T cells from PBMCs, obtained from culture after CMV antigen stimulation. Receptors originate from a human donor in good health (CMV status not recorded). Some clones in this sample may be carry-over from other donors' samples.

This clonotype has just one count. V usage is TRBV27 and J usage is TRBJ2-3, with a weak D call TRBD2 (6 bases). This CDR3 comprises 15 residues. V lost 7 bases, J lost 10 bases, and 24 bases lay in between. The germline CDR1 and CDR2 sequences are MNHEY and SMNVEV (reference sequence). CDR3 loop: CASNLYGGGPNPQYF. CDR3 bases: TGTGCCAGCAACCTCTACGGGGGTGGCCCGAACCCGCAGTATTTT.

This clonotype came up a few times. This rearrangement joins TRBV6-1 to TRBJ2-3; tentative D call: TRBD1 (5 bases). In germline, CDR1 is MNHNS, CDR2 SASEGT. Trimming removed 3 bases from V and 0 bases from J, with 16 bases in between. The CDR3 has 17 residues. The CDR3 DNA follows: TGTGCCAGCAGTGATAAGCAGGGCGGAGCTAGCACAGATACGCAGTATTTT. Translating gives CASSDKQGGASTDTQYF.

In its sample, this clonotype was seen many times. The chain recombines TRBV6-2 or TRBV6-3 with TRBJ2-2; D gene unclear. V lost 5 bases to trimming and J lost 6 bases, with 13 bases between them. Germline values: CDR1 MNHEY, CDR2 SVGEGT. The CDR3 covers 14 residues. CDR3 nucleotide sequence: TGTGCCAGCAGTCCCAATCGGGTGGCCGGGGAGCTGTTTTTT. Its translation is CASSPNRVAGELFF.

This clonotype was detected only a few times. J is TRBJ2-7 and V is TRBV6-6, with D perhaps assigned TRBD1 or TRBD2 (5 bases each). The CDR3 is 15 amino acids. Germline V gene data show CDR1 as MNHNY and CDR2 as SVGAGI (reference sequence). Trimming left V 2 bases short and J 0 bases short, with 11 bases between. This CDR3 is CASSYAPGASYEQYF. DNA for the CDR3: TGTGCCAGCAGTTACGCTCCCGGGGCCTCCTACGAGCAGTACTTC.

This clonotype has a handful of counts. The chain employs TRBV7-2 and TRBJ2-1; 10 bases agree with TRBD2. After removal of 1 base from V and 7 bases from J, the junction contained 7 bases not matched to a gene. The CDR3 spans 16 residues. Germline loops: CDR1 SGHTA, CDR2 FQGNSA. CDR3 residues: CASSLGVSGGDNEQFF. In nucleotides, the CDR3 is TGTGCCAGCAGCTTAGGTGTGAGCGGGGGGGATAATGAGCAGTTCTTC.

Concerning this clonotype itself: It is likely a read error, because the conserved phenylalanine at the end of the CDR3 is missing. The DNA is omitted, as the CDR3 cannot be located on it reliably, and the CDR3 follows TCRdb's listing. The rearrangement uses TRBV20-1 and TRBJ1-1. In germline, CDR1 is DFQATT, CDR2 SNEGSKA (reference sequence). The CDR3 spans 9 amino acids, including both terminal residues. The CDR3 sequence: CSARPFFER.

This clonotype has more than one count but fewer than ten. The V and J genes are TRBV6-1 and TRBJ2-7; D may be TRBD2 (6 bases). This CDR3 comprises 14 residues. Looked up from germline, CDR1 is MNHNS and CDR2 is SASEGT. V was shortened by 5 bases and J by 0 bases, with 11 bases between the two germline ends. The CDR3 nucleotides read TGTGCCAGCAGTTGGCGGGGAAACTCCTACGAGCAGTACTTC. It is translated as CASSWRGNSYEQYF.